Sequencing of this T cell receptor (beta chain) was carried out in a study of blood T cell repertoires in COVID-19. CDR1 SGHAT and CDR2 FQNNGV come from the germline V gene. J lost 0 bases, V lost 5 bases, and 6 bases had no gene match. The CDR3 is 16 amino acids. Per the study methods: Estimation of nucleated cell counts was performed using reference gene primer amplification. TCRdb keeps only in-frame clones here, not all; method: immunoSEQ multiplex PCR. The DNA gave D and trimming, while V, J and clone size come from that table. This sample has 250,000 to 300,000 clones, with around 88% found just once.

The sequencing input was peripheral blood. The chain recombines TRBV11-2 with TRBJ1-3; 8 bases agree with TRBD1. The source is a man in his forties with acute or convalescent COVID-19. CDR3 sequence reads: CASSKTGVDSGNTIYF. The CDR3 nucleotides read TGTGCCAGCAGCAAGACAGGGGTCGACTCTGGAAACACCATATATTTT. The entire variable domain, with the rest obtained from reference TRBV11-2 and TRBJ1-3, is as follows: EAGVAQSPRYKIIEKRQSVAFWCNPISGHATLYWYQQILGQGPKLLIQFQNNGVVDDSQLPKDRFSAERLKGVDSTLKIQPAKLEDSAVYLCASSKTGVDSGNTIYFGEGSWLTVV.